The 21 T cell receptor beta chains below come from one sample, sequenced in a study of blood T cell repertoires in COVID-19 (dated by TCRdb to between 2020 and 2021). The protocol used for the library was the immunoSEQ multiplex PCR assay. What TCRdb holds here is the immuneACCESS table cut down to in-frame rearrangements. Part of the clones is not present; checked against another copy, under half of the missing clones reflect an unresolved V gene, and the others are unexplained. This sample lists over 55,000 clones; 65% to 90% were detected once. Approximately 23% of the sample is taken by the ten largest. What was sequenced was peripheral blood. Source of these receptors: a man aged 45-65 years with acute or convalescent COVID-19.

J is TRBJ2-1 and V is TRBV29-1; 8 positions agree with TRBD1. V shed 3 bases and J 0 bases; nucleotides not matched to a gene: 4. CDR3 length equals 15 residues. Germline CDR1 reads SQVTM; CDR2 reads ANQGSEA. The CDR3 region is CSVDGQGSSYNEQFF. The CDR3 DNA is TGCAGCGTTGATGGACAGGGTAGCTCCTACAATGAGCAGTTCTTC.

The chain is built from TRBV5-1 and TRBJ2-7; 11 nucleotides line up with TRBD2. V dropped 3 bases and J dropped 3; count of bases not matched to a gene: 5. Germline V CDR1 and CDR2: SGHRS, YFSETQ. This CDR3 is 15 amino acids long. The CDR3 region has the DNA TGCGCCAGCAGCTCACTAGCGGGGGATAACTACGAGCAGTACTTC. Amino acids: CASSSLAGDNYEQYF.

The chain joins TRBV9 to TRBJ1-3; no clear D. Germline CDR1 reads SGDLS; CDR2 reads YYNGEE. CDR3 size: 15 residues. V lost 4 bases and J 4 bases, leaving 15 bases between the germline ends. CDR3 coding DNA: TGTGCCAGCAGCTTACAAGAGGGAGCAGGAAACACCATATATTTT. Protein sequence: CASSLQEGAGNTIYF.

The chain uses TRBV7-8 and TRBJ2-2, with 8 bases matching TRBD2. Trimming removed 1 base from V and 6 bases from J; junction bases left unmatched: 4. Germline values: CDR1 SGHVS, CDR2 FQNEAQ. The CDR3 extends over 15 amino acids. DNA of the CDR3: TGTGCCAGCAGCTTAGGGCGGGGGGAGGCCGGGGAGCTGTTTTTT. This gives the protein CASSLGRGEAGELFF.

This clone showed up just once. The rearrangement joins TRBV24-1 to TRBJ2-1; maybe TRBD1 (6 bases). Germline CDR1 reads KGHDR; CDR2 reads SFDVKD. The V and J ends lost 7 bases and 8 bases respectively, with 11 bases between them. The CDR3 runs to 12 residues. As DNA, the CDR3 is TGTGCCACCAGCAAGGGGGTCTATGAGCAGTTCTTC. It translates to CATSKGVYEQFF.

The gene calls are TRBV24-1 and TRBJ2-1; 8 bases are a match to TRBD2. Germline CDR1 and CDR2: KGHDR and SFDVKD. V dropped 4 bases and J dropped 5; count of bases not matched to a gene: 6. The CDR3 is 15 amino acids. Written as DNA, the CDR3 is TGTGCCACCAGTGACCCTAGCGGGCGTCACAATGAGCAGTTCTTC. Translating gives CATSDPSGRHNEQFF.

This chain joins TRBV30 and TRBJ1-2; D remains ambiguous. The CDR3 loop spans 17 amino acids. The V gene lost 0 bases and the J gene lost 8 bases, with 25 bases spanning the gap. Germline V gene data show CDR1 as GTSNPN and CDR2 as SVGIG (reference sequence). The CDR3 DNA sequence: TGTGCCTGGAGTGTATTTTTAAGCCTCTTCCCCTCTAGGGGCTACACCTTC. Translation gives CAWSVFLSLFPSRGYTF.

The chain combines TRBV24-1 with TRBJ1-2, with 7 bases aligning to TRBD1. This CDR3 comprises 16 residues. V lost 4 bases and J lost 5; bases outside the gene matches: 12. CDR1 and CDR2 from the germline V gene are KGHDR and SFDVKD. CDR3 region: CATSDPSRDSGYGYTF. The DNA of the CDR3 is TGTGCCACCAGTGACCCCTCCCGGGACAGCGGTTATGGCTACACCTTC.

This chain joins TRBV4-1 and TRBJ1-6; tentatively, D is TRBD1 (5 bases). The germline V gene encodes CDR1 MGHRA and CDR2 YSYEKL. Between the trimmed V and J ends, which lost 0 bases and 0 bases, there was a span of 12 bases. The CDR3 is 18 residues long. The CDR3: CASSQEAGGSSYNSPLHF. The DNA of the CDR3 is TGCGCCAGCAGCCAAGAGGCGGGGGGTAGCTCCTATAATTCACCCCTCCACTTT.

This sequence joins TRBV6-5 and TRBJ2-2, with TRBD2 matching over 7 bases. With V trimmed by 5 bases and J by 5 bases, 8 bases remained unmatched. Germline values: CDR1 MNHEY, CDR2 SVGAGI. The CDR3 contains 15 residues. Here the CDR3 reads CASSLAWGGTGELFF. As DNA, the CDR3 is TGTGCCAGCAGTCTAGCATGGGGGGGAACCGGGGAGCTGTTTTTT.

This clone occurred once. The V and J genes are TRBV3-1 (or the pseudogene TRBV3-2) and TRBJ2-5; 7 positions match TRBD1. CDR3 length: 15 amino acids. The junction had 6 bases not matched to a gene; V was cut back by 0 bases and J by 5 bases. Germline CDR1 LGHDT, CDR2 YNNKEL (reference sequence). The CDR3 reads CASSQDSARGETQYF. The DNA for the CDR3 is TGTGCCAGCAGCCAAGATAGTGCCAGGGGGGAGACCCAGTACTTC.

The V and J genes are TRBV5-1 and TRBJ2-1; 8 bases fit TRBD2. The CDR3 consists of 18 residues. V was pared by 0 bases and J by 0 bases, with 8 bases of the junction left unmatched. In germline, CDR1 is SGHRS, CDR2 YFSETQ. CDR3 protein: CASSLEPSGSSSYNEQFF. The DNA of the CDR3 is TGCGCCAGCAGCTTGGAGCCTAGCGGGTCCAGCTCCTACAATGAGCAGTTCTTC. The full variable domain, completed using reference TRBV5-1 and TRBJ2-1, is KAGVTQTPRYLIKTRGQQVTLSCSPISGHRSVSWYQQTPGQGLQFLFEYFSETQRNKGNFPGRFSGRQFSNSRSEMNVSTLELGDSALYLCASSLEPSGSSSYNEQFFGPGTRLTVL.

The chain uses TRBV18 and TRBJ2-4, with TRBD1 as a possible D gene (5 bases). Germline V gene data show CDR1 as KGHSH and CDR2 as LQKENI. V gave up 1 base and J gave up 6 bases, with 13 bases separating them. The CDR3 totals 15 residues. The CDR3 DNA sequence: TGTGCCAGCTCACCACGTTCTCAGGGTGGAAACATTCAGTACTTC. This gives the protein CASSPRSQGGNIQYF.

In its sample, this clone was seen many times. The chain couples TRBV12-5 to TRBJ1-4; TRBD1 matches at 8 bases. Looked up from germline, CDR1 is LGHNT and CDR2 is FRNRAP. The CDR3 runs to 16 residues. The ends lost 1 base at V and 7 bases at J; junction bases unmatched: 8. The CDR3 bases are TGTGCTAGTGGTTTGGGGCAACAGGGGGTCGGTGAAAAACTGTTTTTT. Translation: CASGLGQQGVGEKLFF.

The table lists this clone with a count of one. The chain employs TRBV5-1 and TRBJ1-6, with 8 nucleotides matching TRBD1. From germline, CDR1 is SGHRS and CDR2 YFSETQ. The CDR3 extends over 15 amino acids. V shed 0 bases and J 9 bases; nucleotides not matched to a gene: 5. CDR3 DNA: TGCGCCAGCAGCTTGGACCAGGGGGCTTTTTCACCCCTCCACTTT. As protein: CASSLDQGAFSPLHF. The variable domain in full, completed from reference TRBV5-1 and TRBJ1-6, reads KAGVTQTPRYLIKTRGQQVTLSCSPISGHRSVSWYQQTPGQGLQFLFEYFSETQRNKGNFPGRFSGRQFSNSRSEMNVSTLELGDSALYLCASSLDQGAFSPLHFGNGTRLTVT.

In its sample, this clone was seen once. The gene calls are TRBV7-2 and TRBJ2-1, with D maybe TRBD1 (6 bases). V lost 0 bases and J 7 bases, leaving 10 bases between the germline ends. The germline gives CDR1 SGHTA, CDR2 FQGNSA. The CDR3 sequence is 14 residues long. The DNA for the CDR3 is TGTGCCAGCAGCTTAGCGTCCCAGGGGAATGAGCAGTTCTTC. This translates into CASSLASQGNEQFF. The full variable domain, its missing parts supplied by reference TRBV7-2 and TRBJ2-1, is GAGVSQSPSNKVTEKGKDVELRCDPISGHTALYWYRQSLGQGLEFLIYFQGNSAPDKSGLPSDRFSAERTGGSVSTLTIQRTQQEDSAVYLCASSLASQGNEQFFGPGTRLTVL.

The gene calls are TRBV11-3 and TRBJ2-1; 8 nucleotides line up with TRBD1. This CDR3 region has 15 residues. V trimming: 5 bases; J trimming: 8 bases; junction bases outside the gene matches: 11. Germline CDR1 reads SGHNT; CDR2 reads YENEEA. CDR3 coding DNA: TGTGCCAGCAGCGCAAACGCCCAGGGGGCCTATGAGCAGTTCTTC. Protein sequence: CASSANAQGAYEQFF.

The chain couples TRBV24-1 to TRBJ2-7; 7 bases line up with TRBD2. Germline values: CDR1 KGHDR, CDR2 SFDVKD. The CDR3 loop spans 16 amino acids. J gave up 2 bases and V 4 bases, and 10 bases lay outside the gene matches. CDR3 coding DNA: TGTGCCACCAGTGAGTCCGGGAGGATAGGCGCCTACGAGCAGTACTTC. It yields the protein CATSESGRIGAYEQYF.

The genes are TRBV5-6 and TRBJ2-7; weak D call: TRBD1 (6 bases). The V gene lost 4 bases and the J gene lost 4 bases, with 24 bases spanning the gap. The CDR3 spans 17 residues. CDR1 is SGHDT, CDR2 YYEEEE, per germline. CDR3 DNA sequence: TGTGCCAGCAGCCCCCGGCCGCGGACAGAGGAGAAATACGAGCAGTACGTC. Residues: CASSPRPRTEEKYEQYV.

J is TRBJ2-5 and V is TRBV21-1; no DNA check was done on the table's D call, TRBD1. TRBV21-1 represents a pseudogene. The CDR3 length is 16 residues. The CDR3 sequence is CASSIFRDRVTETQYF. The DNA for the CDR3 is TGTGCCAGCAGCATATTCCGGGACAGGGTGACGGAGACCCAGTACTTC.

The CDR3, as DNA: TGCAGCGTTGACAGGGGAATTGATGGCTACACCTTC. Its translation: CSVDRGIDGYTF. The V and J genes are TRBV29-1 and TRBJ1-2; D is possibly TRBD1 (6 bases). CDR3 length equals 12 residues. CDR1 and CDR2 from the germline V gene are SQVTM and ANQGSEA. Trimming took off 3 bases at V and 6 bases at J, with 11 bases between the two ends.